This TCR beta chain was captured in a study of blood T cells in healthy people across ages. Study-level points and caveats: TCR beta diversity per million T cells fell roughly linearly with age.

A few counts support this clonotype. Its cognate antigen is unknown. The germline CDR1 and CDR2 sequences are KGHDR and SFDVKD. Trimming took 5 bases from V and 5 from J; bases not matched to a gene: 10. The CDR3 loop spans 16 amino acids. Next came a second PCR, run for 7 to 11 cycles, which used a sample-barcoded 5' primer along with a J-beta primer mix. The authors tagged each cDNA molecule using a template-switch adaptor with 12 random nucleotides. TCRdb processed the 5' RACE reads anew with MiXCR; each CDR3 protein has one entry. Altogether 1.5 million to 2 million distinct CDR3 sequences are present, 28% being singletons, with the ten largest covering roughly 8%. Healthy Caucasian individuals from Russia aged 6 to 90 were enrolled as donors. Isolation of PBMCs gave at least 7 million cells per sample.

The sequencing input was blood. This chain connects TRBV24-1 to TRBJ2-1; 8 positions match TRBD1. This TCR came from a woman in her thirties in good health. The CDR3 loop reads CATSGSGTGRDNEQFF. CDR3 nucleotide sequence: TGTGCCACCAGTGGCTCCGGGACAGGAAGAGACAATGAGCAGTTCTTC.